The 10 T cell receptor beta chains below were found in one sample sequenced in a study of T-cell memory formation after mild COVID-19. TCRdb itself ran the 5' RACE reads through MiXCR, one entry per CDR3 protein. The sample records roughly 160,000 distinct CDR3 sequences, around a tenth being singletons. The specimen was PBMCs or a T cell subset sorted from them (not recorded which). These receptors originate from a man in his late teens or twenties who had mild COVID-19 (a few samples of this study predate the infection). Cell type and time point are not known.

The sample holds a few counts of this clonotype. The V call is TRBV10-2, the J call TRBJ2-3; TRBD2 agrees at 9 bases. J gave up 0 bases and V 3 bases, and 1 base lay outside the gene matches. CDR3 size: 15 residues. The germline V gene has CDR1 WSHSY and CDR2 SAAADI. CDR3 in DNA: TGCGCCAGCAGTGACCTAGCGGGGAGCACAGATACGCAGTATTTT. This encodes CASSDLAGSTDTQYF.

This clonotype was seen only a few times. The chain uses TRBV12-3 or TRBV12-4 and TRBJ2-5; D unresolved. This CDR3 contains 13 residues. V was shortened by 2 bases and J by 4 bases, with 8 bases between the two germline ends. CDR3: CASSLNPRETQYF. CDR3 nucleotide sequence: TGTGCCAGCAGTTTAAATCCGAGAGAGACCCAGTACTTC.

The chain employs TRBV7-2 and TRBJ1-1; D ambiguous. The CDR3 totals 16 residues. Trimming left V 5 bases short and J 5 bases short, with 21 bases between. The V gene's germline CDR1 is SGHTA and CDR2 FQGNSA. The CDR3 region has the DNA TGTGCCAGCAGCCTCGGACCCATTCGCGTGACGACTGAAGCTTTCTTT. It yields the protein CASSLGPIRVTTEAFF.

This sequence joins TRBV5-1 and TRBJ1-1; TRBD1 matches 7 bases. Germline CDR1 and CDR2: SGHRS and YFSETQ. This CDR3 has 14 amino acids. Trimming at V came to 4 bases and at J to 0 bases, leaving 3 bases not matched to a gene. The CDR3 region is CASSKGQLNTEAFF. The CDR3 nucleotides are TGCGCCAGCAGCAAGGGACAGTTGAACACTGAAGCTTTCTTT.

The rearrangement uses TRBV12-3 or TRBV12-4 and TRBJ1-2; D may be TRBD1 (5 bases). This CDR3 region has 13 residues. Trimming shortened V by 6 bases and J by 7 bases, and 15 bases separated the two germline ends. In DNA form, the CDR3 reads TGTGCCAGCAGCCGCGGAGAGGGACGTGGCTACACCTTC. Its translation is CASSRGEGRGYTF.

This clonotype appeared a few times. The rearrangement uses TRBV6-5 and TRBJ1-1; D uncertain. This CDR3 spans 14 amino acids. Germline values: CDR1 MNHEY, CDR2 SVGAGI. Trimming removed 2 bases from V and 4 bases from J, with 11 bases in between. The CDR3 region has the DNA TGTGCCAGCAGTTACGGCGTACCGAGCACTGAAGCTTTCTTT. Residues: CASSYGVPSTEAFF.

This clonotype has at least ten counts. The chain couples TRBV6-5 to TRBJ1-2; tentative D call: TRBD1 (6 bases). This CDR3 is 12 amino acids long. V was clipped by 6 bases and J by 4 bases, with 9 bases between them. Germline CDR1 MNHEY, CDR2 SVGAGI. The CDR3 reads CASRGDTYGYTF. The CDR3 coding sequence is TGTGCCAGCAGAGGGGACACCTATGGCTACACCTTC.

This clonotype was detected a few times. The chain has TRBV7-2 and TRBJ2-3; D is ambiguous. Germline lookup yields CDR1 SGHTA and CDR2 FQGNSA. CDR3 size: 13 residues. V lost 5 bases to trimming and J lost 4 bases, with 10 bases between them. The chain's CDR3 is CASSPGLSDTQYF. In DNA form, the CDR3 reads TGTGCCAGCAGCCCCGGGCTATCAGATACGCAGTATTTT.

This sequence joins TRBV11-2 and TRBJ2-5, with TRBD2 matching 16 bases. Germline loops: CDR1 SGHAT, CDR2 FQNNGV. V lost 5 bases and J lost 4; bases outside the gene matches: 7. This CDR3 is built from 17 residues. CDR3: CASSPGTSGGAGETQYF. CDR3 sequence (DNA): TGTGCCAGCAGCCCCGGGACTAGCGGGGGGGCCGGAGAGACCCAGTACTTC.

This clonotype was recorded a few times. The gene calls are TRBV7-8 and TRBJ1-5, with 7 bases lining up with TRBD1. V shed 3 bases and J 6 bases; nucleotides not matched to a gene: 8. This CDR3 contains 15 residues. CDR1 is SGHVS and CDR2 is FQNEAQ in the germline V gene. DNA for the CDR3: TGTGCCAGCAGCTTTAACAGGGGCTTTGGTCAGCCCCAGCATTTT. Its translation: CASSFNRGFGQPQHF. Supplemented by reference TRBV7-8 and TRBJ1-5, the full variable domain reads GAGVSQSPRYKVAKRGQDVALRCDPISGHVSLFWYQQALGQGPEFLTYFQNEAQLDKSGLPSDRFFAERPEGSVSTLKIQRTQQEDSAVYLCASSFNRGFGQPQHFGDGTRLSIL.